The text below deals with one T cell receptor (beta chain). The V end lost 1 base, the J end lost 2 bases, and 9 bases lay between the germline ends. CDR1 is SGHNT, CDR2 YENEEA, per germline. The CDR3 spans 15 residues. Original methodology: From reference gene primer amplification, estimates of nucleated cell counts were derived. Measured with immunoSEQ multiplex PCR; TCRdb has only the in-frame clones, and not every one. That table is the source of V, J and clone size, and D and trimming were worked out from the DNA. In the table there are some 250,000 clones, 80% to 90% of which are singletons. While infection was still active, Seattle patients were enrolled and then followed longitudinally. This record belongs to a study of blood T cell repertoires in COVID-19. Study overall: Whether acute or convalescent, the COVID-19 samples came from the United States, Italy and Spain.

The sample consisted of peripheral blood. This chain uses TRBV11-3 with TRBJ1-3; TRBD1 is a possible D gene (5 bases). The sequence derives from a woman older than 75 with COVID-19, enrolled during active disease. The CDR3 spells CASSLGAGTGNTIYF. CDR3 in DNA: TGTGCCAGCAGCTTAGGCGCAGGGACTGGAAACACCATATATTTT.